Listed here are 27 T cell receptor beta chains from one sample, sequenced in a study of vaccination effects on CD4 cells after COVID-19. Only in-frame clones appear in the TCRdb table, and some are missing; sequencing was by immunoSEQ multiplex PCR. Of 20,000 to 25,000 clones listed, about four fifths are singletons. ViraFEST used viral peptide pools to expand antigen-specific CD4+ T cells before sequencing. Following 10 days of culture, CD4+ T cells were isolated. Infection with SARS-CoV-2 occurred in the person between March and December 2020, and PCR confirmed it. For these TCRs, the target antigens are not known. Source: CD4+ T cells from PBMCs cultured with a peptide pool, taken before COVID-19 vaccination. The receptor set was obtained from a human donor who had a prior SARS-CoV-2 infection.

This chain links TRBV27 with TRBJ1-1, with TRBD1 identical over 7 bases. The CDR3 sequence is 15 residues long. V lost 4 bases, J lost 2 bases, and 7 bases stayed unmatched. Germline assignment: CDR1 MNHEY and CDR2 SMNVEV (reference sequence). The CDR3 is CASSSLGQANTEAFF. The DNA of the CDR3 is TGTGCCAGCAGTTCGCTTGGACAGGCTAACACTGAAGCTTTCTTT.

V and J are TRBV6-5 and TRBJ2-1; 7 nucleotides match TRBD2. Germline V gene sequence: CDR1 MNHEY, CDR2 SVGAGI. This CDR3 has 15 residues. V lost 2 bases and J lost 6; bases outside the gene matches: 7. Here the CDR3 reads CASSYVYRGVNEQFF. In nucleotides, the CDR3 is TGTGCCAGCAGTTACGTCTACCGGGGGGTCAATGAGCAGTTCTTC.

This rearrangement joins TRBV18 to TRBJ2-5; 12 bases line up with TRBD2. CDR3 length: 19 residues. Per germline, CDR1 KGHSH and CDR2 LQKENI. The V and J ends lost 1 base and 2 bases, in that order; junction bases with no gene match: 11. The CDR3: CASSPRSLAGGPRQETQYF. The DNA for the CDR3 is TGTGCCAGCTCACCACGGAGTCTAGCGGGAGGGCCTCGTCAAGAGACCCAGTACTTC.

The V and J genes are TRBV23-1 and TRBJ1-1; the D is unclear. TRBV23-1 belongs to the ORF category, with a function that is uncertain. The ends were cut back, 4 bases at V and 1 base at J, with 16 bases in the middle. The CDR3 spans 16 residues. The CDR3 reads CASSPQIPTSNTEAFF. CDR3 bases: TGCGCCAGCAGTCCCCAAATCCCGACATCGAACACTGAAGCTTTCTTT.

V gene TRBV7-9 combines with J gene TRBJ2-3; no clear D. The CDR3 contains 12 residues. CDR1 SEHNR and CDR2 FQNEAQ come from the germline V gene (reference sequence). Trimming left V 2 bases short and J 0 bases short, with 0 bases between. This CDR3 reads CASSLSTDTQYF. Written as DNA, the CDR3 is TGTGCCAGCAGCTTAAGCACAGATACGCAGTATTTT.

CDR3 residues: CASSQTPSGGGNTDTQYF. The CDR3, as DNA: TGTGCCAGCAGCCAAACTCCTAGCGGGGGGGGAAACACAGATACGCAGTATTTT. This rearrangement joins TRBV3-1 (or the pseudogene TRBV3-2) to TRBJ2-3, with 12 positions matching TRBD2. Germline loops: CDR1 LGHDT, CDR2 YNNKEL (reference sequence). This CDR3 comprises 18 residues. V gave up 2 bases and J gave up 2 bases; unmatched junction bases: 8.

This clone was observed a single time. This chain joins TRBV6-5 and TRBJ1-5; D possibly corresponds to TRBD1 (5 bases). From germline, CDR1 is MNHEY and CDR2 SVGAGI. V lost 2 bases and J lost 4, with 9 bases in between. CDR3 length equals 14 residues. The CDR3 bases are TGTGCCAGCAGTTACGACAGAGAGAATCAGCCCCAGCATTTT. It specifies CASSYDRENQPQHF.

V usage is TRBV5-5 and J usage is TRBJ2-5; 8 positions match TRBD1. After removal of 4 bases from V and 3 bases from J, the junction contained 5 bases not matched to a gene. The germline V gene has CDR1 SGHKS and CDR2 YYEKEE (reference sequence). There are 14 residues in the CDR3. CDR3 sequence: CASSPDRGEETQYF. The CDR3 nucleotides are TGTGCCAGCAGCCCAGACAGGGGAGAAGAGACCCAGTACTTC.

This clone appeared once. As DNA, the CDR3 is TGTGCCAGTAGTATAGGGCAAGCGGCTCACACAGATACGCAGTATTTT. Translation gives CASSIGQAAHTDTQYF. V gene TRBV19 combines with J gene TRBJ2-3; TRBD2 is a possible D gene (5 bases). This CDR3 contains 16 residues. Germline V lookup: CDR1 LNHDA, CDR2 SQIVND (reference sequence). V gave up 1 base and J gave up 2 bases, with 13 bases separating them.

CDR3 coding DNA: TGTGCCAGCAGCTTAGGTAGTGGATTGACTGAAGCTTTCTTT. As protein: CASSLGSGLTEAFF. The gene calls are TRBV7-8 and TRBJ1-1; D unresolved. The CDR3 length is 14 residues. Germline loops: CDR1 SGHVS, CDR2 FQNEAQ. V lost 1 base and J lost 5, with 11 bases in between.

V and J are TRBV10-3 and TRBJ2-7, with TRBD1 matching over 8 bases. The CDR3 has 13 amino acids. After removal of 4 bases from V and 3 bases from J, the junction contained 2 bases not matched to a gene. The germline gives CDR1 ENHRY, CDR2 SYGVKD. CDR3 nucleotides: TGTGCCATCAGTGGGACAGGGAACTACGAGCAGTACTTC. Translation: CAISGTGNYEQYF.

The rearrangement uses TRBV6-1 and TRBJ2-7; a possible D gene is TRBD1 (5 bases). This CDR3 is built from 15 residues. Germline V gene lookup returns CDR1 MNHNS and CDR2 SASEGT. V was clipped by 2 bases and J by 3 bases, with 14 bases between them. The CDR3 protein is CASSERGSRFYEQYF. For the CDR3, the DNA is TGTGCCAGCAGTGAAAGGGGATCGCGATTCTACGAGCAGTACTTC.

This rearrangement joins TRBV2 to TRBJ1-2; D gene unclear. This CDR3 comprises 12 residues. Trimming shortened V by 3 bases and J by 2 bases, and 4 bases separated the two germline ends. CDR1 is SNHLY, CDR2 FYNNEI, per germline. In DNA, the CDR3 is TGTGCCAGCAGTGATGACAACTATGGCTACACCTTC. Its protein product is CASSDDNYGYTF.

This clone appeared a few times. The chain employs TRBV4-2 and TRBJ1-6, with 7 bases that match TRBD1. After removal of 0 bases from V and 14 bases from J, the junction contained 10 bases not matched to a gene. This CDR3 has 15 residues. CDR1 and CDR2 (germline): LGHNA, YNFKEQ. Here the CDR3 DNA reads TGTGCCAGCAGCCAAGAGGGGCAGGGGGGTACGGCCCTCCACTTT. This sequence encodes CASSQEGQGGTALHF.

The chain is built from TRBV5-6 and TRBJ1-1; weak D call: TRBD1 (5 bases). The CDR3 is 13 amino acids. The germline V and J ends were trimmed by 0 bases and 5 bases, with 8 bases remaining between them. Germline V gene lookup returns CDR1 SGHDT and CDR2 YYEEEE. CDR3 bases: TGTGCCAGCAGCTTGGCCAGGGCAACTGAAGCTTTCTTT. Translation gives CASSLARATEAFF. The variable domain in full, completed from reference TRBV5-6 and TRBJ1-1, reads DAGVTQSPTHLIKTRGQQVTLRCSPKSGHDTVSWYQQALGQGPQFIFQYYEEEERQRGNFPDRFSGHQFPNYSSELNVNALLLGDSALYLCASSLARATEAFFGQGTRLTVV.

This chain connects TRBV27 to TRBJ2-3; 11 nucleotides match TRBD2. This CDR3 has 17 residues. Germline CDR1 reads MNHEY; CDR2 reads SMNVEV (reference sequence). Trimming removed 5 bases from V and 2 bases from J; junction bases left unmatched: 9. This chain's CDR3 is CASSPRLAGTFTDTQYF. CDR3 DNA sequence: TGTGCCAGCAGTCCGAGACTAGCGGGGACCTTCACAGATACGCAGTATTTT.

This rearrangement joins TRBV3-1 (or the pseudogene TRBV3-2) to TRBJ1-2, with D maybe TRBD1 (5 bases). The CDR3 totals 13 residues. V shed 4 bases and J shed 4 bases, with 10 bases lying between them. The germline gives CDR1 LGHDT, CDR2 YNNKEL (reference sequence). CDR3 region: CASSLQGLYGYTF. The CDR3 DNA sequence: TGTGCCAGCAGCCTGCAGGGCCTCTATGGCTACACCTTC.

The V gene is TRBV3-1 (or the pseudogene TRBV3-2), the J gene TRBJ2-3; D unclear. The CDR3 is 12 residues long. Deletions cut 1 base from V and 6 bases from J, with 5 bases between. CDR1 LGHDT and CDR2 YNNKEL come from the germline V gene (reference sequence). As DNA, the CDR3 is TGTGCCAGCAGCCAAGTCGTCGATACGCAGTATTTT. It specifies CASSQVVDTQYF.

The chain is built from TRBV9 and TRBJ2-7; D unresolved. The CDR3 covers 14 residues. Germline V gene lookup returns CDR1 SGDLS and CDR2 YYNGEE. V was pared by 0 bases and J by 6 bases, with 13 bases between. The CDR3 reads CASSVDSDLSEQYF. For the CDR3, the DNA is TGTGCCAGCAGCGTAGATTCGGACCTCTCCGAGCAGTACTTC.

This clone came up once. CDR3 bases: TGCGCCAGCAGCCTGGGGTGGGAGGGTGGCTATGGCTACACCTTC. Protein: CASSLGWEGGYGYTF. The chain uses TRBV4-1 and TRBJ1-2, with D unresolved. Trimming pared 4 bases from V and 4 bases from J, leaving 16 bases between. The CDR3 is 15 residues long. Germline loops: CDR1 MGHRA, CDR2 YSYEKL.

This chain joins TRBV4-2 and TRBJ2-2; 15 bases align to TRBD2. The CDR3 length is 18 residues. Losses at the gene ends were 4 bases for V and 5 bases for J; bases not matched to a gene: 8. The germline V gene encodes CDR1 LGHNA and CDR2 YNFKEQ. CDR3 coding DNA: TGTGCCAGCAGCCGAGACCCCGGGACTAGCGGGAGGACCGGGGAGCTGTTTTTT. This gives the protein CASSRDPGTSGRTGELFF.

The V call is TRBV9, the J call TRBJ1-3; 7 nucleotides match TRBD1. CDR1 and CDR2 (germline): SGDLS, YYNGEE. The CDR3 is 14 residues long. V shed 4 bases, J shed 2 bases, and the junction held 3 bases outside the gene matches. The CDR3 reads CASSTGTAGNTIYF. The CDR3 coding sequence is TGTGCCAGCAGCACCGGGACAGCTGGAAACACCATATATTTT.

The genes are TRBV13 and TRBJ2-1, with 13 bases that match TRBD2. The CDR3 contains 17 residues. Germline-derived CDR1 and CDR2 are PRHDT and FYEKMQ (reference sequence). V lost 2 bases to trimming and J lost 3 bases; unmatched junction nucleotides: 4. Here the CDR3 reads CASSLRTSGGNYNEQFF. For the CDR3, the DNA is TGTGCCAGCAGCTTAAGGACTAGCGGGGGAAACTACAATGAGCAGTTCTTC. The full variable domain, with the rest looked up from reference TRBV13 and TRBJ2-1, is AAGVIQSPRHLIKEKRETATLKCYPIPRHDTVYWYQQGPGQDPQFLISFYEKMQSDKGSIPDRFSAQQFSDYHSELNMSSLELGDSALYFCASSLRTSGGNYNEQFFGPGTRLTVL.

The V call is TRBV3-1 (or the pseudogene TRBV3-2), the J call TRBJ2-1; no firm D call. V lost 1 base to trimming and J lost 6 bases, with 16 bases between them. The CDR3 is 16 residues long. The germline CDR1 and CDR2 sequences are LGHDT and YNNKEL (reference sequence). CDR3 nucleotide sequence: TGTGCCAGCAGCCAAGTTATCGGATACTGGGGCAATGAGCAGTTCTTC. It translates to CASSQVIGYWGNEQFF.

The rearrangement uses TRBV9 and TRBJ2-7, with a possible D match to TRBD1 (6 bases). This CDR3 comprises 14 residues. Trimming removed 4 bases at V and 0 bases at J, with 11 bases between. Germline CDR1 is SGDLS and CDR2 is YYNGEE. CDR3: CASSFRDNSYEQYF. The CDR3 DNA follows: TGTGCCAGCAGCTTCCGGGACAACTCCTACGAGCAGTACTTC.

V usage is TRBV5-1 and J usage is TRBJ1-2, with no clear D. V lost 0 bases and J lost 0, with 9 bases in between. Germline V gene sequence: CDR1 SGHRS, CDR2 YFSETQ. The CDR3 is 15 amino acids. The CDR3, as DNA: TGCGCCAGCAGCTTGGCGGCAGCCGCTAACTATGGCTACACCTTC. Translated: CASSLAAAANYGYTF.

The chain is built from TRBV18 and TRBJ2-5, with TRBD1 as a possible D gene (5 bases). The CDR3 length is 14 residues. Germline V gene sequence: CDR1 KGHSH, CDR2 LQKENI. Trimming took 2 bases from V and 5 from J, leaving 12 bases between them. CDR3 coding DNA: TGTGCCAGCTCACCAATAGGGGTGACGGAGACCCAGTACTTC. This encodes CASSPIGVTETQYF. Full variable domain (rest looked up from reference TRBV18 and TRBJ2-5): NAGVMQNPRHLVRRRGQEARLRCSPMKGHSHVYWYRQLPEEGLKFMVYLQKENIIDESGMPKERFSAEFPKEGPSILRIQQVVRGDSAAYFCASSPIGVTETQYFGPGTRLLVL.